Described below is a single TCR beta chain sequence and its context. Assay used: immunoSEQ multiplex PCR; TCRdb lists only in-frame clones, some missing. Of 2 million to 2.5 million clones listed, just over 90% are singletons. Subsets obtained from CD4+ cells comprised CD45RA+ naive and CD45RA-negative memory cells. This record comes from a study of shared clonotypes between healthy human individuals. J gave up 5 bases and V 4 bases, and 10 bases lay outside the gene matches. Germline V CDR1 and CDR2: SGHRS, YFSETQ. The CDR3 runs 15 residues. This clonotype originated in a man aged 18 to 30 in good health. Some clones in this sample may be carry-over from other donors' samples. V is TRBV5-1 and J is TRBJ2-5; 8 nucleotides align to TRBD1. Sequencing was performed on naive CD4+ T cells from PBMCs. Described subset: CD45RA+ positively selected. The CDR3 reads CASSLTGQGLETQYF. The CDR3 nucleotides are TGCGCCAGCAGCCTTACCGGACAGGGTTTGGAGACCCAGTACTTC.